This paragraph covers one TCR beta chain sequence. The CDR3 contains 19 residues. V lost 1 base, J lost 2 bases, and 17 bases stayed unmatched. The germline V gene encodes CDR1 SGHRS and CDR2 YFSETQ. This sample was included in a study of blood T cell repertoires in COVID-19. Libraries were prepared by immunoSEQ multiplex PCR; TCRdb keeps only in-frame clonotypes and omits some of them. The repertoire holds over 95,000 clones, with approximately 89% as singletons. This TCR was sampled from a woman aged 55-69 years with COVID-19, enrolled during active disease. The chain is built from TRBV5-1 and TRBJ1-2; TRBD1 agrees at 7 bases. Sequences were obtained from peripheral blood. The CDR3 here is CASSLLGQVSLLINYGYTF. CDR3 in DNA: TGCGCCAGCAGCTTGTTAGGACAGGTGTCCCTACTGATCAACTATGGCTACACCTTC.